The 13 T cell receptor beta chains below all came from one sample that was sequenced in a study of OX40 agonist ivuxolimab in advanced cancers. Profiled with immunoSEQ multiplex PCR; TCRdb holds only in-frame clones, not every one. This table has over 70,000 clones, 75% to 90% appearing once. The starting material was CD4+ or CD8+ T cells sorted from blood, obtained in a trial of the OX40 agonist ivuxolimab. The receptors come from an adult with an advanced solid tumor such as melanoma, head and neck, liver or kidney cancer.

The chain employs TRBV9 and TRBJ2-1; 9 positions match TRBD1. The junction had 1 base not matched to a gene; V was cut back by 2 bases and J by 7 bases. The length of the CDR3 is 13 residues. The germline gives CDR1 SGDLS, CDR2 YYNGEE. CDR3 loop: CASSVGTGNEQFF. CDR3 nucleotide sequence: TGTGCCAGCAGCGTCGGGACAGGGAATGAGCAGTTCTTC.

The J gene is TRBJ2-7, the V gene TRBV7-9; 7 nucleotides line up with TRBD2. Germline V gives CDR1 SEHNR, CDR2 FQNEAQ (reference sequence). V lost 5 bases to trimming and J lost 9 bases; unmatched junction nucleotides: 19. There are 16 residues in the CDR3. The DNA of the CDR3 is TGTGCCAGCAGCCCCGCTTCAGGGAGGGAATGGTTGTTGCAGTACTTC. It codes for CASSPASGREWLLQYF.

V gene TRBV11-3 combines with J gene TRBJ2-7; possibly TRBD2 for D (5 bases). V lost 1 base and J 0 bases, leaving 13 bases between the germline ends. This CDR3 comprises 16 residues. From germline, CDR1 is SGHNT and CDR2 YENEEA. This chain's CDR3 is CASSLVLNGDSYEQYF. The CDR3, as DNA: TGTGCCAGCAGCTTAGTACTTAACGGGGACTCCTACGAGCAGTACTTC.

The CDR3 region has the DNA TGTGCCAGCACCGCGCGGGCTAGCGGGCAACAAGAGACCCAGTACTTC. Protein: CASTARASGQQETQYF. The rearrangement uses TRBV5-4 and TRBJ2-5; 8 bases are shared with TRBD2. Per germline, CDR1 SGHNT and CDR2 YYREEE (reference sequence). The junction had 12 bases not matched to a gene; V was cut back by 6 bases and J by 2 bases. CDR3 length equals 16 residues. Full variable domain (remainder filled in from reference TRBV5-4 and TRBJ2-5): ETGVTQSPTHLIKTRGQQVTLRCSSQSGHNTVSWYQQALGQGPQFIFQYYREEENGRGNFPPRFSGLQFPNYSSELNVNALELDDSALYLCASTARASGQQETQYFGPGTRLLVL.

CDR3 loop: CSVEWGADTQYF. The CDR3 DNA sequence: TGCAGCGTTGAATGGGGGGCAGATACGCAGTATTTT. The chain uses TRBV29-1 and TRBJ2-3, with D possibly TRBD2 on 6 matching bases. This CDR3 has 12 residues. CDR1 and CDR2 from the germline V gene are SQVTM and ANQGSEA. The ends were cut back, 2 bases at V and 4 bases at J, with 7 bases in the middle.

The genes are TRBV2 and TRBJ2-5; D possibly corresponds to TRBD1 (6 bases). CDR3 size: 16 residues. Germline CDR1 and CDR2: SNHLY and FYNNEI. Trimming cost V 2 bases and J 0 bases, with 13 bases left between them. CDR3 bases: TGTGCCAGCAGTGAACTATCGGGACACTACCAAGAGACCCAGTACTTC. Amino acid sequence: CASSELSGHYQETQYF.

The chain has TRBV28 and TRBJ1-5; no reliable D call. The length of the CDR3 is 15 residues. V was pared by 6 bases and J by 2 bases, with 14 bases between. CDR1 and CDR2 from the germline V gene are MDHEN and SYDVKM. CDR3 nucleotide sequence: TGTGCCAGCAGCCATGGCTCCGGAGGCAATCAGCCCCAGCATTTT. Protein product: CASSHGSGGNQPQHF.

The V gene is TRBV4-1, the J gene TRBJ1-2, with a tentative D call TRBD1 (5 bases). The CDR3 consists of 16 residues. V dropped 1 base and J dropped 0 bases, with 12 bases sitting between them. The V gene's germline CDR1 is MGHRA and CDR2 YSYEKL. DNA for the CDR3: TGCGCCAGCAGCCAAGGTACAGGTCGTTCTAACTATGGCTACACCTTC. As protein: CASSQGTGRSNYGYTF.

This chain joins TRBV9 and TRBJ1-1, with D perhaps TRBD1 (5 bases). The CDR3 runs 14 residues. V dropped 3 bases and J dropped 0 bases, with 9 bases sitting between them. The V gene's germline CDR1 is SGDLS and CDR2 YYNGEE. The CDR3 sequence: CASSAQDMNTEAFF. The CDR3 coding sequence is TGTGCCAGCAGCGCACAGGATATGAACACTGAAGCTTTCTTT.

The chain has TRBV18 and TRBJ1-1, with 7 bases aligning to TRBD1. J gave up 1 base and V 6 bases, and 2 bases lay outside the gene matches. The length of the CDR3 is 13 residues. Looked up from germline, CDR1 is KGHSH and CDR2 is LQKENI. As DNA, the CDR3 is TGTGCCAGCTCGCGGGACAGGAACACTGAAGCTTTCTTT. The encoded protein is CASSRDRNTEAFF.

V and J are TRBV5-6 and TRBJ2-1, with D possibly being TRBD2 (5 bases). This CDR3 is 16 amino acids long. Germline V gene sequence: CDR1 SGHDT, CDR2 YYEEEE. V was clipped by 4 bases and J by 3 bases, with 17 bases between them. The CDR3 here is CASSEKRGSFYNEQFF. DNA for the CDR3: TGTGCCAGCAGCGAAAAAAGAGGGAGCTTCTACAATGAGCAGTTCTTC.

This chain joins TRBV2 and TRBJ2-1, with TRBD2 as a possible D gene (6 bases). CDR3 size: 16 residues. From germline, CDR1 is SNHLY and CDR2 FYNNEI. V was cut by 6 bases and J by 0 bases, with 15 bases left in between. The CDR3, as DNA: TGTGCCAGCAGGGGGACTGACGTAAGCTCCTACAATGAGCAGTTCTTC. This gives the protein CASRGTDVSSYNEQFF.

The chain employs TRBV5-1 and TRBJ1-1; 7 bases are a match to TRBD1. The CDR3 runs 16 residues. The germline gives CDR1 SGHRS, CDR2 YFSETQ. V was pared by 2 bases and J by 0 bases, with 7 bases of the junction left unmatched. The CDR3 region is CASSFSGTEMNTEAFF. CDR3 nucleotide sequence: TGCGCCAGCAGCTTTTCCGGGACAGAGATGAACACTGAAGCTTTCTTT. Combining the CDR3 with reference TRBV5-1 and TRBJ1-1 gives the whole variable domain KAGVTQTPRYLIKTRGQQVTLSCSPISGHRSVSWYQQTPGQGLQFLFEYFSETQRNKGNFPGRFSGRQFSNSRSEMNVSTLELGDSALYLCASSFSGTEMNTEAFFGQGTRLTVV.